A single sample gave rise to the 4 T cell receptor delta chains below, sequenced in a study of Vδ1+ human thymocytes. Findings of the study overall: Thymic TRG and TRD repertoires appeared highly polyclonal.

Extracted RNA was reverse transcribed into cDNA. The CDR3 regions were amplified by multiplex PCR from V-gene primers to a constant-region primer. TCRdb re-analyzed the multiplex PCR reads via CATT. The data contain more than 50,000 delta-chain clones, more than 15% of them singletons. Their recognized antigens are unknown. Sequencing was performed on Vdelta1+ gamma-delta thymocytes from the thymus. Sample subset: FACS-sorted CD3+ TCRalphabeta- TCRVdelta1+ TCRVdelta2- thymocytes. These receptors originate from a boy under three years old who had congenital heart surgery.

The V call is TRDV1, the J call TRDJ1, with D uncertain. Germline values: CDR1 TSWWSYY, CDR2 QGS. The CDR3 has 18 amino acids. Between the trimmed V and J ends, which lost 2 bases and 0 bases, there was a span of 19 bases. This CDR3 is CALGEVSFRPQYTDKLIF. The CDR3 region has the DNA TGTGCTCTTGGGGAAGTCTCATTCCGCCCCCAGTACACCGATAAACTCATCTTT.

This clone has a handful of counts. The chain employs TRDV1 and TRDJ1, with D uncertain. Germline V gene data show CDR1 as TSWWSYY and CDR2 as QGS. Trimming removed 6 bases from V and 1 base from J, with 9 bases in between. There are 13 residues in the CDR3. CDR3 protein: CALGPFSTDKLIF. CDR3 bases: TGTGCTCTTGGACCCTTTTCCACCGATAAACTCATCTTT.

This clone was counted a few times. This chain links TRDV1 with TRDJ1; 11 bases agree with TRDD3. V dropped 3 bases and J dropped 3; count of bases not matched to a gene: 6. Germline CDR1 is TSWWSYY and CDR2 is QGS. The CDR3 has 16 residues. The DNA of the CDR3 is TGTGCTCTTGGGGATGGGGGATACGTCGTTGCCGATAAACTCATCTTT. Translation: CALGDGGYVVADKLIF.

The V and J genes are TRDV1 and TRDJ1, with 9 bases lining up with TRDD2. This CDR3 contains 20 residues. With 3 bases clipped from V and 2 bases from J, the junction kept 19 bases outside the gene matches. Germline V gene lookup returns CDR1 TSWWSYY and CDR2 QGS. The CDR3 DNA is TGTGCTCTTGGGGAGAACCCTTCCTACGGGTGTACTGTTGGTACCGATAAACTCATCTTT. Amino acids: CALGENPSYGCTVGTDKLIF.